Below are 13 T cell receptor beta chains sequenced from a single sample in a study of regulatory T cells in long-lasting Graves disease (dated by TCRdb to 2020 to 2022). The time point label here, explained by the study, means: newly diagnosed GD, antithyroid drugs for less than 3 months. For both TCR sequencing and RNA sequencing, RNA was extracted from PBMCs using TRIzol. Library prep was done by multiplex PCR. TCRdb records Illumina HiSeq 4000 as the sequencer. To build TCR beta libraries, CDR3 regions were amplified by Arm-PCR using iRepertoire HTBI primers. Using fastp at Q25 and MiXCR, TCRdb reprocessed the public reads and kept productive beta chains. Entries are consolidated by CDR3 protein sequence, retaining the most common genes and DNA. Recorded for this sample are some 500,000 distinct CDR3 sequences; 15% to 20% of them occurred a single time. The ten largest clones represent roughly 25% of the sample.

The same data also went into a second study, on T cells in Graves' hyperthyroidism and ophthalmopathy.

The sequencing here drew on peripheral blood mononuclear cells (PBMCs), taken at new diagnosis, from a patient treated with antithyroid drugs. The receptors shown here come from a woman aged 35-65 years with Graves disease. Donor details come from another sample of the same person, matched by shared clones.

This clonotype showed up just a few times. V and J are TRBV5-1 and TRBJ1-4; TRBD1 agrees at 10 bases. The germline V gene has CDR1 SGHRS and CDR2 YFSETQ. The CDR3 extends over 16 amino acids. V dropped 3 bases and J dropped 3; count of bases not matched to a gene: 5. The CDR3 coding sequence is TGCGCCAGCAGCTGGGGACAGGGGAGAGCTAATGAAAAACTGTTTTTT. Its protein is CASSWGQGRANEKLFF.

At least ten counts were recorded for this clonotype. One end of the junction is discordant with germline, which a read error may explain. The CDR3 loop is CASSLEAGGTDTQYF. The CDR3 DNA reads as TGTGCCAGCAGCCTTGAAGCGGGGGGCACAGATACGCAGTATTTT. The V call is TRBV5-1, the J call TRBJ2-3; 8 bases are a match to TRBD2. The germline V gene encodes CDR1 SGHRS and CDR2 YFSETQ. The CDR3 has 15 amino acids.

This clonotype appeared a few times. This chain uses TRBV12-3 or TRBV12-4 with TRBJ1-6; the match to TRBD1 covers 11 bases. With V trimmed by 6 bases and J by 9 bases, 4 bases remained unmatched. The CDR3 is made up of 14 amino acids. The CDR3 sequence is CASSAGQGVSPLHF. The CDR3 DNA reads TGTGCCAGCAGCGCGGGACAGGGGGTTTCACCCCTCCACTTT.

This clonotype was observed a handful of times. This rearrangement joins TRBV3-1 to TRBJ2-7; D is uncertain. V was cut by 8 bases and J by 5 bases, with 13 bases left in between. The germline gives CDR1 LGHDT, CDR2 YNNKEL (reference sequence). The CDR3 consists of 12 residues. DNA for the CDR3: TGTGCCAGCTCCCCAGACATGAACGAGCAGTACTTC. It is translated as CASSPDMNEQYF.

This clonotype was seen at least ten times. The rearrangement joins TRBV6-1 to TRBJ2-3; TRBD2 aligns across 10 bases. This CDR3 is built from 17 residues. After removal of 7 bases from V and 0 bases from J, the junction contained 10 bases not matched to a gene. Looked up from germline, CDR1 is MNHNS and CDR2 is SASEGT. The chain's CDR3 is CASTRLAGAASTDTQYF. DNA for the CDR3: TGTGCCAGCACTCGGCTAGCGGGGGCGGCTAGCACAGATACGCAGTATTTT.

This clonotype was found many times. The rearrangement uses TRBV5-1 and TRBJ1-6; D perhaps matches TRBD1 (5 bases). The CDR3 runs to 18 residues. Between the trimmed V and J ends, which lost 2 bases and 8 bases, there was a span of 23 bases. The V gene's germline CDR1 is SGHRS and CDR2 YFSETQ. The CDR3 DNA is TGCGCCAGCAGCTTTATTGGCCCAGGGCAGGACAATTATTCACCCCTCCACTTT. It encodes CASSFIGPGQDNYSPLHF.

As concerns this clonotype: Possible read error: a much larger clone is one base away. V usage is TRBV10-3 and J usage is TRBJ1-1; TRBD1 matches 8 bases. V lost 2 bases, J lost 3 bases, and 11 bases stayed unmatched. CDR3 length equals 17 residues. In germline, CDR1 is ENHRY, CDR2 SYGVKD. Here the CDR3 reads CAISEPTRTGNHTEAFF. DNA of the CDR3: TGTGCCATCAGTGAGCCTACCAGGACAGGGAATCACACTGAAGCTTTCTTT.

The sample holds a few counts of this clonotype. The chain links TRBV20-1 to TRBJ2-1, with 11 bases aligning to TRBD2. The V and J ends lost 3 bases and 10 bases, in that order; junction bases with no gene match: 5. The length of the CDR3 is 13 residues. Germline values: CDR1 DFQATT, CDR2 SNEGSKA (reference sequence). The CDR3: CSASFSGGDEQFF. CDR3 coding DNA: TGCAGTGCTAGTTTTAGCGGGGGGGACGAGCAGTTCTTC.

The chain employs TRBV10-3 and TRBJ1-2, with unresolved D. CDR1 is ENHRY, CDR2 SYGVKD, per germline. CDR3 length: 14 residues. V was shortened by 2 bases and J by 8 bases, with 15 bases between the two germline ends. CDR3 DNA sequence: TGTGCCATCAGTGAGCCTGGAGGGAGTGGAGGCTACACCTTC. Encoded protein: CAISEPGGSGGYTF.

This clonotype has more than one count but fewer than ten. The chain has TRBV6-1 and TRBJ1-5; D is possibly TRBD1 (6 bases). With 5 bases removed from V and 0 bases from J, the gap between germline ends came to 14 bases. The CDR3 covers 16 residues. From germline, CDR1 is MNHNS and CDR2 SASEGT. CDR3 loop: CASSSSGTFSNQPQHF. The CDR3 bases are TGTGCCAGCAGTTCCTCCGGGACATTTAGCAATCAGCCCCAGCATTTT.

This clonotype was observed at least ten times. The rearrangement joins TRBV18 to TRBJ1-2; D not certain. Per germline, CDR1 KGHSH and CDR2 LQKENI. The CDR3 is 14 amino acids. Trimming took off 2 bases at V and 2 bases at J, with 9 bases between the two ends. The CDR3 is CASSPFEKNYGYTF. In DNA, the CDR3 is TGTGCCAGCTCACCATTTGAAAAAAACTATGGCTACACCTTC.

In this sample, this clonotype turned up many times. This chain connects TRBV28 to TRBJ2-5; TRBD1 or TRBD2 may be the D gene (5 bases each). CDR1 is MDHEN, CDR2 SYDVKM, per germline. V gave up 6 bases and J gave up 1 base, with 18 bases separating them. The CDR3 has 16 residues. Written as DNA, the CDR3 is TGTGCCAGCAGCCTCCGCCTCGACGGGACCCAAGAGACCCAGTACTTC. Translated: CASSLRLDGTQETQYF.

The CDR3 nucleotides read TGTGCCAGCAGCCATATACACCTGGGCGGGGGGGAGACCCAGTACTTC. This sequence encodes CASSHIHLGGGETQYF. The chain carries TRBV3-1 and TRBJ2-5; 8 nucleotides match TRBD2. The CDR3 has 16 residues. V lost 3 bases to trimming and J lost 5 bases; unmatched junction nucleotides: 11. The germline gives CDR1 LGHDT, CDR2 YNNKEL (reference sequence).